This is a list of T cell receptor beta chains from one sample in a study of T-cell memory formation after mild COVID-19. TCRdb recomputed calls from the 5' RACE reads with MiXCR, one row per CDR3 protein. The table records approximately 410,000 distinct CDR3 sequences, around a quarter of them present only once. Sequencing input: PBMCs or a T cell subset sorted from them (not recorded which). The receptors stem from an adult woman who had mild COVID-19 (a few samples of this study predate the infection). Cell type and time point are not known. CDR3s include the opening cysteine and the closing phenylalanine or tryptophan.

TRBJ2-1,TRBV12-3/TRBV12-4,CASSVAGQENEQFF
TRBJ1-1,TRBV5-1,CASSFPGGPNTEAFF
TRBJ2-1,TRBV6-2/TRBV6-3,CASRRTSGTPYNEQFF
TRBJ1-1,TRBV7-2,CASSLGGPAAFF
TRBJ2-6,TRBV9,CASSPQVASGANVLTF
TRBJ1-1,TRBV12-3/TRBV12-4,CASTAGLLSTEAFF
TRBJ1-1,TRBV7-9,CASRTRDPPGTEAFF
TRBJ2-2,TRBV15,CATSRDPRPAGELFF
TRBJ1-5,TRBV6-5,CASRPGQNNQPQHF
TRBJ2-1,TRBV7-9,CASSPPSVYNEQFF
TRBJ2-5,TRBV5-4,CASRNSGGRKTQYF
TRBJ2-4,TRBV3-1,CASSQGDRYIQYF
TRBJ2-1,TRBV6-4,CASSEHFGGRLSYNEQFF
TRBJ1-1,TRBV12-3/TRBV12-4,CASKSPDKAFF
TRBJ1-1,TRBV5-5,CASSHIPGQDNTEAFF
TRBJ2-3,TRBV7-9,CASSFSGAYTDTQYF
TRBJ1-2,TRBV20-1,CSARGQGDGYGYTF
TRBJ2-3,TRBV9,CASSRGLETDTQYF
TRBJ1-2,TRBV2,CASSVTGAAGYTF
TRBJ2-6,TRBV12-3/TRBV12-4,CASSTGLSSGANVLTF
TRBJ2-2,TRBV7-2,CASSLALGATTGELFF
TRBJ2-3,TRBV5-1,CASSPGLSSDTQYF
TRBJ2-1,TRBV7-9,CASSLGLAGGPEFF
TRBJ1-2,TRBV4-3,CASSRGGNDYGYTF
TRBJ1-6,TRBV6-1,CASSESGENSPLHF
TRBJ2-3,TRBV20-1,CSATPGQGLNTQYF